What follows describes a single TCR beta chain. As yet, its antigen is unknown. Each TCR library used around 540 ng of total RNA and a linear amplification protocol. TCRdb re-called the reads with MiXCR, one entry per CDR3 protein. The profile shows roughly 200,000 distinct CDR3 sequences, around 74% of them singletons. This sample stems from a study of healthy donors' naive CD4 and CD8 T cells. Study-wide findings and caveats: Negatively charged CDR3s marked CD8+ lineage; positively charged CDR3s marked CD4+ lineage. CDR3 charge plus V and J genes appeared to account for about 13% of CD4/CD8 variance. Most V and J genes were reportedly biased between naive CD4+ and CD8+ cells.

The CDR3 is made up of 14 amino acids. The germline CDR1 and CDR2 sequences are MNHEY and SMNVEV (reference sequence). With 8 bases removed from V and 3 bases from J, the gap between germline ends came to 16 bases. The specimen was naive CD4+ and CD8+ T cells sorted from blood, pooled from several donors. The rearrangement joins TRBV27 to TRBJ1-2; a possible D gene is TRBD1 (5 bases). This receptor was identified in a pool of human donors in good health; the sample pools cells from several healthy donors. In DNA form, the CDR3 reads TGTGCCAGCCGGGAAGGGACGCTAGACTATGGCTACACCTTC. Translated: CASREGTLDYGYTF.